This T cell receptor (beta chain) is drawn from a study of response to subunit inactivated influenza vaccine. Study results and caveats: That few new T cells are recruited by each seasonal influenza vaccination was the authors' suggestion.

The V gene lost 5 bases and the J gene lost 5 bases, with 16 bases spanning the gap. Germline V gives CDR1 SQVTM, CDR2 ANQGSEA. The length of the CDR3 is 14 residues. For this clonotype: Its antigen is currently unknown.

TCRdb fed the RT-PCR reads into MiXCR, producing one record per CDR3 protein. Of approximately 250,000 distinct CDR3 sequences detected, 9% to 15% appear once; the ten largest clones hold over 6.5%. Sequenced material: non-naive T cells sorted from PBMCs, taken roughly 2 weeks before vaccination. J is TRBJ1-5 and V is TRBV29-1; D uncertain. The sequence was collected from a man in his forties or fifties who received an inactivated influenza vaccine. The CDR3: CSVWAAVGDQPQHF. The CDR3 DNA reads TGCAGCGTTTGGGCCGCCGTAGGCGATCAGCCCCAGCATTTT.